This T cell receptor beta chain was captured in a study of cytomegalovirus exposure and HLA in healthy donors. This clone has just a few counts. The antigen is undetermined. After removal of 4 bases from V and 5 bases from J, the junction contained 10 bases not matched to a gene. Germline assignment: CDR1 MNHNS and CDR2 SASEGT. The CDR3 runs to 15 residues. This PCR relied on a set of 60 Vbeta primers and 13 Jbeta primers. Only in-frame clones appear in the TCRdb table, and some are missing; sequencing was by immunoSEQ multiplex PCR. The sample shows 180,000 or so clones, about 82% of them seen only once. The study's findings and limits: Association of 16,951 TCR beta sequences with HLA alleles was found at 0.05 false discovery rate in a later analysis. Data from an earlier analysis indicated that most TCR beta V segments were productive either about 90% or about 30% of the time. Most of the CMV-associated TCR beta chains (in a later analysis) appeared to be HLA-restricted. Roughly even sequencing depth across donors was the assumption behind the presence/absence analyses.

The specimen was PBMCs. The source is a man aged 18 to 35 in good health and CMV-seronegative. This chain links TRBV6-1 with TRBJ2-7, with 8 positions matching TRBD2. The CDR3 protein is CASSVLSGIPNEQYF. As DNA, the CDR3 is TGTGCCAGCAGTGTCCTTAGCGGGATCCCCAACGAGCAGTACTTC.